Listed here are 16 T cell receptor beta chains from one sample, sequenced in a study of PD-L1 blockade in urothelial cancer. TCRdb's copy holds only in-frame clones and misses some; the assay was immunoSEQ multiplex PCR. The sample lists 55,000 or so clones; around 82% were seen once. The source material was PBMCs, sampled around atezolizumab (anti-PD-L1) treatment. The receptors were gathered from a man aged 35-49 years with urothelial cancer.

The chain joins TRBV4-3 to TRBJ1-1; D unclear. Germline V lookup: CDR1 LGHNA, CDR2 YSLEER. The CDR3 extends over 14 amino acids. V was shortened by 4 bases and J by 5 bases, with 14 bases between the two germline ends. This CDR3 reads CASSLVWAPTEAFF. The DNA for the CDR3 is TGCGCCAGCAGCCTTGTTTGGGCACCGACTGAAGCTTTCTTT.

The CDR3 region is CASSRAEPDTQYF. CDR3 nucleotides: TGCGCCAGCAGCAGGGCAGAACCAGATACGCAGTATTTT. The chain has TRBV23-1 and TRBJ2-3; maybe TRBD1 (5 bases). TRBV23-1 is marked as an open reading frame, function uncertain. V lost 6 bases, J lost 4 bases, and 11 bases lay in between. The CDR3 covers 13 residues.

The chain links TRBV30 to TRBJ2-1, with D possibly TRBD1 on 6 matching bases. Germline CDR1 GTSNPN, CDR2 SVGIG (reference sequence). CDR3 size: 15 residues. The V and J ends lost 2 bases and 4 bases respectively, with 15 bases between them. DNA for the CDR3: TGTGCCTGGAGTCCAACAGGGTCCCTTTACAATGAGCAGTTCTTC. Protein product: CAWSPTGSLYNEQFF.

The chain carries TRBV6-1 and TRBJ2-5; the D gene is possibly TRBD1 (6 bases). There are 13 residues in the CDR3. Germline loops: CDR1 MNHNS, CDR2 SASEGT. V was trimmed by 4 bases and J by 5 bases, leaving 11 bases between them. The CDR3 DNA sequence: TGTGCCAGCAGTGTGGACAGTTGGGAGACCCAGTACTTC. Translated, it gives CASSVDSWETQYF.

This clone has a single count. V and J are TRBV2 and TRBJ2-4, with 10 bases that match TRBD1. With V trimmed by 5 bases and J by 5 bases, 9 bases remained unmatched. CDR1 is SNHLY and CDR2 is FYNNEI in the germline V gene. The CDR3 length is 16 residues. For the CDR3, the DNA is TGTGCCAGCAGTTTACGGGCCGGGACAGGGGAAAACATTCAGTACTTC. This sequence encodes CASSLRAGTGENIQYF.

The J gene is TRBJ2-4, the V gene TRBV29-1, with TRBD2 identical over 7 bases. J lost 8 bases, V lost 3 bases, and 4 bases had no gene match. This CDR3 has 12 amino acids. Looked up from germline, CDR1 is SQVTM and CDR2 is ANQGSEA. CDR3 region: CSVERGSDIQYF. The CDR3 nucleotides are TGCAGCGTTGAGCGGGGGAGTGACATTCAGTACTTC.

The rearrangement joins TRBV4-2 to TRBJ2-2; the D is unclear. The CDR3 has 12 residues. In germline, CDR1 is LGHNA, CDR2 YNFKEQ. Trimming pared 1 base from V and 8 bases from J, leaving 5 bases between. CDR3 sequence (DNA): TGTGCCAGCAGCCAAGTATTGGGGGAGCTGTTTTTT. This sequence encodes CASSQVLGELFF.

The chain is built from TRBV7-9 and TRBJ2-1; D ambiguous. The CDR3 runs to 14 residues. CDR1 and CDR2 (germline): SEHNR, FQNEAQ (reference sequence). Trimming took 1 base from V and 3 from J, leaving 7 bases between them. The DNA for the CDR3 is TGTGCCAGCAGCTTAGACTCTAGCTACAATGAGCAGTTCTTC. Its translation: CASSLDSSYNEQFF.

The chain combines TRBV15 with TRBJ2-5; no firm D call. Germline assignment: CDR1 LNHNV and CDR2 YYDKDF (reference sequence). Trimming removed 2 bases at V and 4 bases at J, with 8 bases between. The CDR3 consists of 13 residues. The CDR3 protein is CATSRYSGETQYF. Here the CDR3 DNA reads TGTGCCACCAGCAGATACTCCGGAGAGACCCAGTACTTC.

This chain links TRBV4-1 with TRBJ2-7; TRBD2 agrees at 9 bases. This CDR3 has 19 amino acids. The trim removed 0 bases at V and 7 bases at J, leaving 19 bases unmatched. Germline V gene sequence: CDR1 MGHRA, CDR2 YSYEKL. The CDR3 protein is CASSQDLEGGGRVFREQYF. For the CDR3, the DNA is TGCGCCAGCAGCCAAGATCTTGAGGGGGGCGGGAGGGTCTTCAGGGAGCAGTACTTC.

The chain has TRBV2 and TRBJ2-7, with TRBD2 matching over 10 bases. V was clipped by 6 bases and J by 3 bases; unmatched bases: 11. Germline V CDR1 and CDR2: SNHLY, FYNNEI. The CDR3 consists of 16 residues. The CDR3 spells CASRILGTSAHYEQYF. The CDR3 nucleotides are TGTGCCAGCAGGATCCTAGGGACTAGCGCCCACTACGAGCAGTACTTC.

The chain is built from TRBV27 and TRBJ1-5; tentative D call: TRBD1 (5 bases). V lost 5 bases, J lost 3 bases, and 17 bases lay in between. The CDR3 length is 16 residues. Germline V gene sequence: CDR1 MNHEY, CDR2 SMNVEV (reference sequence). The CDR3 sequence: CASSDGGRANNQPQHF. The CDR3 nucleotides are TGTGCCAGCAGTGACGGGGGAAGGGCTAACAATCAGCCCCAGCATTTT.

V is TRBV12-5 and J is TRBJ1-1, with no clear D. There are 15 residues in the CDR3. Germline V gene lookup returns CDR1 LGHNT and CDR2 FRNRAP. V gave up 6 bases and J gave up 2 bases, with 16 bases separating them. The CDR3 sequence is CASGSERVKNTEAFF. Here the CDR3 DNA reads TGTGCTAGTGGATCGGAACGGGTTAAAAACACTGAAGCTTTCTTT.

V usage is TRBV28 and J usage is TRBJ2-7, with D possibly TRBD2 on 5 matching bases. V lost 7 bases and J lost 1, with 17 bases in between. The germline CDR1 and CDR2 sequences are MDHEN and SYDVKM. The length of the CDR3 is 15 residues. The CDR3 protein is CASTSLAEWSYEQYF. For the CDR3, the DNA is TGTGCCAGCACCTCTCTAGCCGAATGGTCCTACGAGCAGTACTTC.

The gene calls are TRBV27 and TRBJ2-4, with a tentative D call TRBD1 (6 bases). This CDR3 spans 13 amino acids. V shed 4 bases and J shed 6 bases, with 10 bases lying between them. Germline loops: CDR1 MNHEY, CDR2 SMNVEV (reference sequence). CDR3 region: CASSSKQGNIQYF. The CDR3 bases are TGTGCCAGCAGTTCCAAACAGGGAAACATTCAGTACTTC.

This clone has a single count. The chain joins TRBV5-1 to TRBJ2-3; TRBD2 aligns across 7 bases. Germline CDR1 reads SGHRS; CDR2 reads YFSETQ. There are 15 residues in the CDR3. V lost 0 bases to trimming and J lost 4 bases; unmatched junction nucleotides: 5. The chain's CDR3 is CASSLVRTSADTQYF. DNA of the CDR3: TGCGCCAGCAGCTTGGTAAGGACTAGTGCAGATACGCAGTATTTT. Variable domain in full (rest from reference TRBV5-1 and TRBJ2-3): KAGVTQTPRYLIKTRGQQVTLSCSPISGHRSVSWYQQTPGQGLQFLFEYFSETQRNKGNFPGRFSGRQFSNSRSEMNVSTLELGDSALYLCASSLVRTSADTQYFGPGTRLTVL.